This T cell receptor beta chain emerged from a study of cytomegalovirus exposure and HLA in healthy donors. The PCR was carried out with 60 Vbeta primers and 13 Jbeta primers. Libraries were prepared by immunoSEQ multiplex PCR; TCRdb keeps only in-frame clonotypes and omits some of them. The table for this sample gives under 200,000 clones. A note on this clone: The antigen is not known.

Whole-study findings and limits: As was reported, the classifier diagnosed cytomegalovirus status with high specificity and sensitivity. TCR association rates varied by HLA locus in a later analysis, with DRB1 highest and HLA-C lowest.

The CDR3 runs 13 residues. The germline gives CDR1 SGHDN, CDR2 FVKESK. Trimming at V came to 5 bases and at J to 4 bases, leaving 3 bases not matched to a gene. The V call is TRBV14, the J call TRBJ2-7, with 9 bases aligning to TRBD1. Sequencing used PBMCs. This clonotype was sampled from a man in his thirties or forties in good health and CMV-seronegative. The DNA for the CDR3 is TGTGCCAGCAGCTCCGGGACAGGGTACGAGCAGTACTTC. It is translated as CASSSGTGYEQYF.